The T cell receptor (beta chain) under discussion was sequenced for a study of T cell repertoires in cytomegalovirus infection. Points from the study as a whole: Totalled public TCR beta family frequency picked out people who carried CMV plus the relevant HLA.

V lost 6 bases, J lost 4 bases, and 12 bases stayed unmatched. CDR3 length: 16 residues. Germline values: CDR1 SGHAT, CDR2 FQNNGV. This clonotype was observed at least ten times. The antigen is not known. From the reads, TCRdb called clonotypes with MiXCR, one entry per CDR3 protein. In the table there are 200,000 to 300,000 distinct CDR3 sequences, around 12% of which are singletons. V gene TRBV11-2 combines with J gene TRBJ1-2; 9 bases are shared with TRBD1. This TCR came from a human donor in good health (CMV status not recorded). Some clones in this sample may be carry-over from other donors' samples. Material: PBMCs. In DNA form, the CDR3 reads TGTGCCAGCAGGGCCGGCACAGGGGGCCCCACCTATGGCTACACCTTC. Amino acids: CASRAGTGGPTYGYTF.